These T cell receptor beta chains were read from a single sample in a study of CD8+ T cells in alopecia areata. TCRdb's table, derived via immunoSEQ multiplex PCR, lists solely in-frame clones and lacks some. The repertoire has 90,000 to 150,000 clones, approximately 53% of them found once; the top ten carry just over 0.45%. The sequencing used CD4+ T cells sorted from blood, collected at week 4, from a patient treated with tofacitinib. The receptors originated from a human donor with alopecia areata. Both conserved end residues are part of each CDR3. A D gene is named only where the DNA matches it firmly. Clone size is stated in some rows and not others, as once, few, many or a class when expanded.

v_call	clone_size	j_call	d_call	cdr3_nt	cdr3_aa
TRBV2	few	TRBJ1-2	TRBD1	TGTGCCAGCAGTTATACAGGGGAAGGCTACACCTTC	CASSYTGEGYTF
TRBV23-1	-	TRBJ1-1	-	TGCGCCAGCAGTCACAGGACAGAGAACACTGAAGCTTTCTTT	CASSHRTENTEAFF
TRBV30	-	TRBJ2-1	TRBD2	TGTGCCTGGAGTCGAGCGGGGGGTAGCAATGAGCAGTTCTTC	CAWSRAGGSNEQFF
TRBV30	-	TRBJ2-7	-	TGTGCCTGCGTGCGAGGGACTGTACCTGGCGAGCAGTACTTC	CACVRGTVPGEQYF
TRBV7-8	few	TRBJ2-7	-	TGTGCCAGCGGTGCCGGGACCATATACGAGCAGTACTTC	CASGAGTIYEQYF
TRBV18	few	TRBJ1-1	TRBD1	TGTGCCAGCTCACTCCGGGACAGGGAGGCTTTCTTT	CASSLRDREAFF
TRBV29-1	once	TRBJ2-1	TRBD1	TGCAGCGTACGACAGGGTAGGAATGAGCAGTTCTTC	CSVRQGRNEQFF
TRBV6-5	-	TRBJ2-7	-	TGTGCCAGCAGGACCGTTTCCTACGAGCAGTACTTC	CASRTVSYEQYF
TRBV29-1	-	TRBJ1-1	-	TGCAGCGTTGGCCCCATGAACACTGAAGCTTTCTTT	CSVGPMNTEAFF
TRBV7-9	few	TRBJ1-1	TRBD1	TGTGCCAGCAGCCCACGACAGGGCCCGAACACTGAAGCTTTCTTT	CASSPRQGPNTEAFF
TRBV5-1	few	TRBJ2-4	-	TGCGCCAGCAGCCGTCGTCACAGCGAGATAGCCAAAAACATTCAGTACTTC	CASSRRHSEIAKNIQYF
TRBV15	-	TRBJ2-2	-	TGTGCCACCAGCAGAGCTCGGACGACAGGCCACACCGGGGAGCTGTTTTTT	CATSRARTTGHTGELFF
TRBV7-2	-	TRBJ2-1	-	TGTGCCAGCAGCCTCCCCCCGGGGCGTGAGCAGTTCTTC	CASSLPPGREQFF
TRBV7-6	-	TRBJ2-5	TRBD1	TGTGCCAGCAGCTCACCTTACCGGGACAGGGCACCGACCCAGTACTTC	CASSSPYRDRAPTQYF
TRBV29-1	-	TRBJ2-7	TRBD1	TGCAGCGTCTTCAAACCGGGACAGGGGGTCTACGAGCAGTACTTC	CSVFKPGQGVYEQYF
TRBV2	few	TRBJ2-1	-	TGTGCCAGCAGGGGGTGGGGTAATGAGCAGTTCTTC	CASRGWGNEQFF
TRBV30	-	TRBJ2-2	TRBD1	TGTGCCTGGACTAGAAGCCGGGACAGGGGGCGTTGGACCGGGGAGCTGTTTTTT	CAWTRSRDRGRWTGELFF
TRBV29-1	few	TRBJ2-7	-	TGCAGCGTTCGCTTCAGCTACGAGCAGTACTTC	CSVRFSYEQYF
TRBV29-1	-	TRBJ1-2	TRBD1	TGCAGCGTTGACAGTCAGGGGGGACCCAGCCGGCGGAACTATGGCTACACCTTC	CSVDSQGGPSRRNYGYTF
TRBV30	once	TRBJ1-1	-	TGTGCCTGGAGAGGCAGGGGGAACACTGAAGCTTTCTTT	CAWRGRGNTEAFF
TRBV4-1	-	TRBJ2-6	-	TGCGCCAGCAGCGAAACAGGGACTGGGGCCAACGTCCTGACTTTC	CASSETGTGANVLTF
TRBV9	few	TRBJ1-2	-	TGTGCCAGCAGCGTAGCCGCCATGGGGGATAACTATGGCTACACCTTC	CASSVAAMGDNYGYTF
TRBV11-2	-	TRBJ2-7	TRBD2	TGTGCCAGCAGCCCTACTAGCGGGAGTGGCGAGCAGTACTTC	CASSPTSGSGEQYF
TRBV9	-	TRBJ1-2	-	TGTGCCAGCAGCGCCGAAGACCTCGGGCGCTATGGCTACACCTTC	CASSAEDLGRYGYTF
TRBV2	once	TRBJ1-3	TRBD1	TGTGCCAGCAGCGCGGACAGGGCTGGAAACACCATATATTTT	CASSADRAGNTIYF
TRBV7-8	-	TRBJ2-3	TRBD2	TGTGCCAGCAGCTTCACTAGCGGGGACTCAAACCAGATTACGCAGTATTTT	CASSFTSGDSNQITQYF
TRBV9	-	TRBJ2-7	TRBD2	TGTGCCAGCAGCGTAGCCACGGGGGGGACACCCTACGAGCAGTACTTC	CASSVATGGTPYEQYF
TRBV30	-	TRBJ1-1	-	TGTGCCTGGACTCGGGGTGGGTATCTGGCCACTGAAGCTTTCTTT	CAWTRGGYLATEAFF
TRBV30	-	TRBJ2-3	TRBD1	TGTGCCTGGAGTGTACAGGGGTTGGGTACGCAGTATTTT	CAWSVQGLGTQYF
TRBV5-1	few	TRBJ2-1	TRBD2	TGCGCCAGCAGCTTGAGATTAGCGGGAGGAAATGGTGAGCAGTTCTTC	CASSLRLAGGNGEQFF
TRBV6-5	-	TRBJ2-7	-	TGTGCCAGCAGCTTCCGGGACACCGGACCCTACGAGCAGTACTTC	CASSFRDTGPYEQYF
TRBV13	-	TRBJ2-2	-	TGTGCCAGCAGCCTCTACGGTCGAAACACCGGGGAGCTGTTTTTT	CASSLYGRNTGELFF
TRBV30	-	TRBJ2-1	-	TGTGCCTGGAGTGTAAGGGTTGAGCAGTTCTTC	CAWSVRVEQFF
TRBV4-1	few	TRBJ2-6	-	TGCGCCAGCAGCCACGGCTGGGGCCTAAGCTCTGGGGCCAACGTCCTGACTTTC	CASSHGWGLSSGANVLTF
TRBV7-9	-	TRBJ1-1	-	TGTGCCAGCAGCCGAAACTTTGGGCTATCGAACACTGAAGCTTTCTTT	CASSRNFGLSNTEAFF
TRBV9	-	TRBJ2-5	TRBD2	TGTGCCAGCAGCGCAGGGACTAGCCAGCAAGAGACCCAGTACTTC	CASSAGTSQQETQYF
TRBV29-1	-	TRBJ1-6	-	TGCAGCGTTCAGGAGCAGATGAATTCACCCCTCCACTTT	CSVQEQMNSPLHF
TRBV6-1	-	TRBJ2-7	TRBD2	TGTGCCAGCAGTGAGTTGCGGGGGGTCTCCTACGAGCAGTACTTC	CASSELRGVSYEQYF
TRBV30	-	TRBJ2-3	TRBD2	TGTGCCTGGAGTGTAAATAGCGGGACCGATACGCAGTATTTT	CAWSVNSGTDTQYF
TRBV30	-	TRBJ1-1	-	TGTGCCTGGTCCCGGCGGGGGTTGGGTGACACTGAAGCTTTCTTT	CAWSRRGLGDTEAFF
TRBV29-1	-	TRBJ2-2	-	TGCAGCGCGGAGAGACCTCTCTCGGCCCCCGGGGAGCTGTTTTTT	CSAERPLSAPGELFF
TRBV27	-	TRBJ2-3	-	TGTGCCAGCAGTGTGGACTGGGATACGCAGTATTTT	CASSVDWDTQYF
TRBV7-6	-	TRBJ1-5	-	TGTGCCAGCAGCTTAGCTGGACGCATTCATCAGCCCCAGCATTTT	CASSLAGRIHQPQHF
TRBV18	-	TRBJ2-7	TRBD2	TGTGCCAGCTCACCCACCCAGGGAGGGAAATACGAGCAGTACTTC	CASSPTQGGKYEQYF
TRBV2	-	TRBJ1-2	-	TGTGCCAGCAGTACCGGGACGGTCTATGGCTACACCTTC	CASSTGTVYGYTF
TRBV4-1	-	TRBJ2-5	-	TGCGCCAGCAGCCAAGGCGGGCCCAGGGGAGAGACCCAGTACTTC	CASSQGGPRGETQYF
TRBV6-5	few	TRBJ1-1	-	TGTGCCAGCAGCATGGGGAACACTGAAGCTTTCTTT	CASSMGNTEAFF
TRBV7-3	-	TRBJ1-1	-	TGTGCCAGCGGCCCTAGGTCTGGGCAGGTAAAGAACACTGAAGCTTTCTTT	CASGPRSGQVKNTEAFF
TRBV27	few	TRBJ2-3	-	TGTGCCAGTAGGACAGTTGCCACAGATACGCAGTATTTT	CASRTVATDTQYF
TRBV5-6	-	TRBJ2-7	TRBD2	TGTGCCAGCAGCCCTGGACTAGAATACGAGCAGTACTTC	CASSPGLEYEQYF
TRBV30	-	TRBJ2-1	-	TGTGCCTGCCTCCCTAGCGTCTCCTACAATGAGCAGTTCTTC	CACLPSVSYNEQFF
TRBV5-4	few	TRBJ2-3	-	TGTGCCAGCAGCTTGGCTTATAGGGATACGCAGTATTTT	CASSLAYRDTQYF
TRBV5-6	-	TRBJ2-7	-	TGTGCCAGCAGCTCCCCGCCCAACCTAAGAGAGTACTTC	CASSSPPNLREYF
TRBV4-1	-	TRBJ2-2	TRBD1	TGCGCCAGCAGCCGATTGGGACAGGGGACCGGGGAGCTGTTTTTT	CASSRLGQGTGELFF
TRBV29-1	-	TRBJ1-2	-	TGCAGCGTGGGAGAGGTGGGGAGCACTAACTATGGCTACACCTTC	CSVGEVGSTNYGYTF
TRBV11-2	few	TRBJ2-1	TRBD2	TGTGCCAGCAGCTTAGGTACTAGCGGGACGGGCGAGCAGTTCTTC	CASSLGTSGTGEQFF
TRBV7-9	-	TRBJ2-2	-	TGTGCCAGCAGTTCTCAGACAGGAGGCACCGGGGAGCTGTTTTTT	CASSSQTGGTGELFF
TRBV7-2	once	TRBJ2-7	-	TGTGCCAGCAGCTTAGATTCAAGTCTCTACGAGCAGTACTTC	CASSLDSSLYEQYF